Listed below are T cell receptor beta chains from one sample, sequenced in a study of blood T cell repertoires in COVID-19. Sequencing was performed with immunoSEQ multiplex PCR; in TCRdb, only in-frame clones are kept and a portion is missing. This table holds under 250,000 clones, approximately 81% found once. Sequencing was carried out using peripheral blood. These receptors originate from an elderly woman with acute or convalescent COVID-19. Each CDR3 is given with its conserved first and last residue. D genes are given only for firm matches. Some rows have no size entry. The others give once, few or many, or a class for an expanded clone.

D: -; size: -; J: TRBJ2-7; V: TRBV6-6; DNA: TGTGCCAGCAGATTTTATACAGGGCTCGAGCAGTACTTC; CDR3: CASRFYTGLEQYF
D: -; size: -; J: TRBJ1-6; V: TRBV5-1; DNA: TGCGCCAGCAGCATAGGACCTTCGGCGGGGGATTCACCCCTCCACTTT; CDR3: CASSIGPSAGDSPLHF
D: TRBD1; size: once; J: TRBJ1-1; V: TRBV12-5; DNA: TGTGCTAGTGGCCATAACCGACAGGGGAACACTGAAGCTTTCTTT; CDR3: CASGHNRQGNTEAFF
D: TRBD1; size: -; J: TRBJ2-1; V: TRBV3-1/TRBV3-2; DNA: TGTGCCAGCAGCTTCGAGGGGGCCGTATCAAAGTTCTTC; CDR3: CASSFEGAVSKFF
D: TRBD1; size: -; J: TRBJ1-5; V: TRBV7-6; DNA: TGTGCCAGCAGCTTAGGGACAGGGTTTCAGCCCCAGCATTTT; CDR3: CASSLGTGFQPQHF
D: -; size: -; J: TRBJ1-2; V: TRBV3-1/TRBV3-2; DNA: TGTGCCAGCAGCCACGGCGAGGGTGGCTACACCTTC; CDR3: CASSHGEGGYTF
D: -; size: -; J: TRBJ1-5; V: TRBV19; DNA: TGTGCCAGTAGTATAGCGGGGAGGGTCCGCAATCAGCCCCAGCATTTT; CDR3: CASSIAGRVRNQPQHF
D: TRBD1; size: -; J: TRBJ2-5; V: TRBV5-1; DNA: TGCGCCAGCAGCCCTGGACAGGGGCAAGAGACCCAGTACTTC; CDR3: CASSPGQGQETQYF
D: -; size: -; J: TRBJ1-5; V: TRBV27; DNA: TGTGCCAGCAGCCGGGGACAAGGGCGCAATCAGCCCCAGCATTTT; CDR3: CASSRGQGRNQPQHF
D: TRBD2; size: -; J: TRBJ2-1; V: TRBV9; DNA: TGTGCCAGCAGCGACGACGGGACTAGCGGGGCGTGGGAGCAGTTCTTC; CDR3: CASSDDGTSGAWEQFF